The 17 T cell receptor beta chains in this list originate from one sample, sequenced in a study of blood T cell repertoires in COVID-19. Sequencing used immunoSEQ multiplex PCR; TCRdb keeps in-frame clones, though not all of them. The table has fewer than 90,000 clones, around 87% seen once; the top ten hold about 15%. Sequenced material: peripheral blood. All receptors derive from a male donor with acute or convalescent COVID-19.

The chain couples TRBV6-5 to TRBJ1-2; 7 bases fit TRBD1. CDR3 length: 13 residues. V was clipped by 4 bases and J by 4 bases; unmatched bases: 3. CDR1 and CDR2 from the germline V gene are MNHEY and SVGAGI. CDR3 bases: TGTGCCAGCAGTTTTCCAGGGGGCTATGGCTACACCTTC. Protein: CASSFPGGYGYTF.

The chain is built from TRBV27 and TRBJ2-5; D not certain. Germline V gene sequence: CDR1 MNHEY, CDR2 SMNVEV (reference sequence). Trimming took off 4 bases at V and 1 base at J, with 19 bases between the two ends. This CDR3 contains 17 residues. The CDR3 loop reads CASSSPSDIIPQETQYF. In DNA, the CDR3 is TGTGCCAGCAGTTCACCCTCTGACATAATACCCCAAGAGACCCAGTACTTC.

The CDR3 DNA sequence: TGTGCCACCAGCACTGACAGGGAGGTTGAAAAACTGTTTTTT. It codes for CATSTDREVEKLFF. The chain combines TRBV15 with TRBJ1-4; 7 nucleotides align to TRBD1. Germline V gene data show CDR1 as LNHNV and CDR2 as YYDKDF (reference sequence). Trimming took 4 bases from V and 7 from J; bases not matched to a gene: 6. This CDR3 comprises 14 residues. Looking up the rest from reference TRBV15 and TRBJ1-4 gives the full variable domain: DAMVIQNPRYQVTQFGKPVTLSCSQTLNHNVMYWYQQKSSQAPKLLFHYYDKDFNNEADTPDNFQSRRPNTSFCFLDIRSPGLGDTAMYLCATSTDREVEKLFFGSGTQLSVL.

CDR3 sequence reads: CASSLQGYTEAFF. The CDR3 DNA sequence: TGTGCCAGCAGCTTACAGGGGTACACTGAAGCTTTCTTT. The genes are TRBV7-2 and TRBJ1-1; tentatively, D is TRBD1 (6 bases). This CDR3 spans 13 amino acids. V lost 2 bases and J lost 3, with 7 bases in between. CDR1 is SGHTA, CDR2 FQGNSA, per germline.

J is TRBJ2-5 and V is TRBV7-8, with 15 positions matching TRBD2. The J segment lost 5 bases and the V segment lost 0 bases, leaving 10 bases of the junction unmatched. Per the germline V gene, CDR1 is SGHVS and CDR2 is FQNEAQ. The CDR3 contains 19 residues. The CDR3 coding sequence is TGTGCCAGCAGCTTAGCGGAGGGACTAGCGGGGGGACCCAGCGAGACCCAGTACTTC. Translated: CASSLAEGLAGGPSETQYF.

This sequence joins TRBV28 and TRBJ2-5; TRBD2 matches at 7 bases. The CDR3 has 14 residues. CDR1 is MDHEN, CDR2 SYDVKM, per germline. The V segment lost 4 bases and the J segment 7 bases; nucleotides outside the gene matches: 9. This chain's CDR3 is CASSSPGSGGTQYF. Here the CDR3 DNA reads TGTGCCAGCAGTTCCCCGGGGTCGGGGGGGACCCAGTACTTC.

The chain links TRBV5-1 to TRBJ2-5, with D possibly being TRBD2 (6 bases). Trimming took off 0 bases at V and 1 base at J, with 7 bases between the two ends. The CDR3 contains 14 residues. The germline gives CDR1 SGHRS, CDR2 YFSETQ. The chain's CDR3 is CASSLGSGQETQYF. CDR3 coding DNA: TGCGCCAGCAGCTTGGGTAGCGGCCAAGAGACCCAGTACTTC.

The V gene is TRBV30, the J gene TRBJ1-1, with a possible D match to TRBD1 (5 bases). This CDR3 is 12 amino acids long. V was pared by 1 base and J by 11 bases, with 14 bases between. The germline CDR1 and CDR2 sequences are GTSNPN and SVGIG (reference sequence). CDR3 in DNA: TGTGCCTGGAGTGAGGGGTCGAAGATCGCTTTCTTT. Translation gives CAWSEGSKIAFF.

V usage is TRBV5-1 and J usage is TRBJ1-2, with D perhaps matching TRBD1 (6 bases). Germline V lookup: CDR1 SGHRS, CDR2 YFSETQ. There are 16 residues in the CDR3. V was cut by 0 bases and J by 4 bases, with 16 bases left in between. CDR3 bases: TGCGCCAGCAGCTTGGGGGGACAAAGTTTTGGCTATGGCTACACCTTC. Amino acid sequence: CASSLGGQSFGYGYTF.

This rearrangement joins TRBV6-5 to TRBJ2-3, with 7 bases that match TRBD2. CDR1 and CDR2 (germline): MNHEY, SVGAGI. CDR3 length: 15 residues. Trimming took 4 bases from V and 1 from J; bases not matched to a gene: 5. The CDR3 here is CASSLKAGGTDTQYF. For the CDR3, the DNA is TGTGCCAGCAGTTTAAAGGCGGGGGGCACAGATACGCAGTATTTT.

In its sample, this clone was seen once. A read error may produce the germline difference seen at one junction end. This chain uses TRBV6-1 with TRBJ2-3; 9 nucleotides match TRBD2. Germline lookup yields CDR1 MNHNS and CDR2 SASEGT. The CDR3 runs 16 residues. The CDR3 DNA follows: TGTGCCAGCAGCGAAGCGATTGCGGGGGGGCCAGATACGCAGTATTTT. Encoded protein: CASSEAIAGGPDTQYF.

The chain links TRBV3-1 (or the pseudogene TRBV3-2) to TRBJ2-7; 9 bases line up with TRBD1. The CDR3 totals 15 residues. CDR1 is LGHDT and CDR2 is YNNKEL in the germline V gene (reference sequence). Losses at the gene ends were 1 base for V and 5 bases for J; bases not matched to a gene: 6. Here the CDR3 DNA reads TGTGCCAGCAGCCAAGGACAGGGGGGCTGGAACGAGCAGTACTTC. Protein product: CASSQGQGGWNEQYF.

The CDR3 DNA reads as TGCGCCAGCAGCCCGGCAGGGGGAGAGACCCAGTACTTC. It codes for CASSPAGGETQYF. The rearrangement links TRBV5-1 to TRBJ2-5; 7 bases are a match to TRBD1. Trimming cost V 4 bases and J 4 bases; bases outside gene matches: 4. CDR3 size: 13 residues. From germline, CDR1 is SGHRS and CDR2 YFSETQ. Supplemented by reference TRBV5-1 and TRBJ2-5, the full variable domain reads KAGVTQTPRYLIKTRGQQVTLSCSPISGHRSVSWYQQTPGQGLQFLFEYFSETQRNKGNFPGRFSGRQFSNSRSEMNVSTLELGDSALYLCASSPAGGETQYFGPGTRLLVL.

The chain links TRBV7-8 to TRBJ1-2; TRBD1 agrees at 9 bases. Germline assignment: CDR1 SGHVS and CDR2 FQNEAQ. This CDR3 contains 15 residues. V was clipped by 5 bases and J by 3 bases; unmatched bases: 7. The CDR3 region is CASSPAGTGHYGYTF. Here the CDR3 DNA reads TGTGCCAGCAGCCCCGCCGGGACAGGGCACTATGGCTACACCTTC. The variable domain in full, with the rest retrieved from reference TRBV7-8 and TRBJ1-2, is GAGVSQSPRYKVAKRGQDVALRCDPISGHVSLFWYQQALGQGPEFLTYFQNEAQLDKSGLPSDRFFAERPEGSVSTLKIQRTQQEDSAVYLCASSPAGTGHYGYTFGSGTRLTVV.

The CDR3 here is CASSPNSGGDEQFF. CDR3 nucleotide sequence: TGTGCCAGCTCACCAAATAGTGGGGGCGATGAGCAGTTCTTC. The V and J genes are TRBV18 and TRBJ2-1; D might be TRBD1 (6 bases). The ends were cut back, 2 bases at V and 8 bases at J, with 13 bases in the middle. Germline loops: CDR1 KGHSH, CDR2 LQKENI. This CDR3 region has 14 residues.

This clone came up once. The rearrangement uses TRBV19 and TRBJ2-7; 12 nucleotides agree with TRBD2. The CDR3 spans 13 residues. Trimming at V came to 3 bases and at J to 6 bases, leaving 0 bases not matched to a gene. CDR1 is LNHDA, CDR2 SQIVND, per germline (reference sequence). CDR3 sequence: CASSMTSGGEQYF. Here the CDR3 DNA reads TGTGCCAGTAGTATGACTAGCGGGGGCGAGCAGTACTTC.

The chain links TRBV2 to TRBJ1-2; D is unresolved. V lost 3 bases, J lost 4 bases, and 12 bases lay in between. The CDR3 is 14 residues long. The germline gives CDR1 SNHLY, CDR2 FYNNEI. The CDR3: CASSDPGLVYGYTF. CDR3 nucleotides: TGTGCCAGCAGTGATCCAGGACTCGTCTATGGCTACACCTTC.